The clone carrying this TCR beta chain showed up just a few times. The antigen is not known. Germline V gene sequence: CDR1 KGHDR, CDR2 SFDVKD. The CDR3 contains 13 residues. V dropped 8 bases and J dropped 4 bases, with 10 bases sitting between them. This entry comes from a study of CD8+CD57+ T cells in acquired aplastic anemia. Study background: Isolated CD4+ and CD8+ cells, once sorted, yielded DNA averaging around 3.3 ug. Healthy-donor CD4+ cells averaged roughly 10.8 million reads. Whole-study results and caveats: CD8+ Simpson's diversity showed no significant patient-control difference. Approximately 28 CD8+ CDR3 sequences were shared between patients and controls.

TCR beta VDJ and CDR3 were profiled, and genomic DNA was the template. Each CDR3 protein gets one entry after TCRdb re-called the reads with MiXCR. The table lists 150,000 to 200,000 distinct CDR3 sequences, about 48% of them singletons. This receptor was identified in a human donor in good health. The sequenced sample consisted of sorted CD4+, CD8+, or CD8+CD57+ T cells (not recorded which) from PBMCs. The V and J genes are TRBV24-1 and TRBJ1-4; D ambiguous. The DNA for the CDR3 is TGTGCCACCACCGTCGCACTTAATGAAAAACTGTTTTTT. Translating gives CATTVALNEKLFF.